Listed below are T cell receptor beta chains from one sample, sequenced in a study of cytomegalovirus exposure and HLA in healthy donors. Sequenced by immunoSEQ multiplex PCR; TCRdb stores in-frame clones only, minus some. The data show 150,000 to 200,000 clones, roughly 80% seen once. Sequencing was carried out using PBMCs. Receptors were obtained from a woman between 18 and 30 years old in good health and CMV-seronegative. Both conserved end residues are part of each CDR3. Fields, in order: J gene, D gene, V gene, clone size, CDR3 protein, CDR3 DNA. D genes are given only for firm matches. Not every row has a clone size; where given, it reads once, few, many or a size class.

j_gene: TRBJ2-3
d_gene: TRBD1
v_gene: TRBV7-9
abundance: -
CDR3aa: CSSRQSPGTGKTDTQYF
CDR3nt: TGTTCCAGCAGGCAAAGCCCCGGGACAGGGAAGACAGATACGCAGTATTTT

j_gene: TRBJ1-1
d_gene: TRBD1
v_gene: TRBV18
abundance: -
CDR3aa: CASSHTDRENTEAFF
CDR3nt: TGTGCCAGCTCCCACACCGACAGGGAGAACACTGAAGCTTTCTTT

j_gene: TRBJ2-5
d_gene: TRBD2
v_gene: TRBV7-2
abundance: -
CDR3aa: CASSDSGLLETQYF
CDR3nt: TGTGCCAGCAGCGATAGCGGGTTATTGGAGACCCAGTACTTC

j_gene: TRBJ2-7
d_gene: TRBD1
v_gene: TRBV29-1
abundance: -
CDR3aa: CSVSETGVYEQYF
CDR3nt: TGCAGCGTTTCAGAGACAGGGGTCTACGAGCAGTACTTC

j_gene: TRBJ1-2
d_gene: -
v_gene: TRBV30
abundance: few
CDR3aa: CAWSRSYGYTF
CDR3nt: TGTGCCTGGAGTCGGTCCTATGGCTACACCTTC

j_gene: TRBJ1-5
d_gene: -
v_gene: TRBV28
abundance: -
CDR3aa: CASSTWTHSYSNQPQHF
CDR3nt: TGTGCCAGCAGTACTTGGACACACAGTTATAGCAATCAGCCCCAGCATTTT

j_gene: TRBJ2-7
d_gene: TRBD2
v_gene: TRBV19
abundance: -
CDR3aa: CASSGTSGSYEQYF
CDR3nt: TGTGCCAGTAGTGGTACTAGCGGGAGTTACGAGCAGTACTTC

j_gene: TRBJ1-3
d_gene: -
v_gene: TRBV6-5
abundance: -
CDR3aa: CASGPAGNTIYF
CDR3nt: TGTGCCAGCGGTCCGGCTGGAAACACCATATATTTT

j_gene: TRBJ1-2
d_gene: TRBD1
v_gene: TRBV6-1
abundance: -
CDR3aa: CASSTRQGAFRGYTF
CDR3nt: TGTGCCAGCAGTACCCGACAGGGGGCATTTCGTGGCTACACCTTC

j_gene: TRBJ2-3
d_gene: -
v_gene: TRBV7-9
abundance: once
CDR3aa: CASSPRGRFTDTQYF
CDR3nt: TGTGCCAGCAGCCCGCGGGGTCGTTTCACAGATACGCAGTATTTT

j_gene: TRBJ2-1
d_gene: TRBD1
v_gene: TRBV7-2
abundance: -
CDR3aa: CASSETGTQTYNEQFF
CDR3nt: TGTGCCAGCAGCGAGACAGGGACCCAAACCTACAATGAGCAGTTCTTC

j_gene: TRBJ2-6
d_gene: -
v_gene: TRBV18
abundance: -
CDR3aa: CASSLAGTFPVGANVLTF
CDR3nt: TGTGCCAGCTCACTAGCCGGGACTTTCCCCGTCGGGGCCAACGTCCTGACTTTC

j_gene: TRBJ1-1
d_gene: TRBD1
v_gene: TRBV7-8
abundance: -
CDR3aa: CASSSVTGAAYTEAFF
CDR3nt: TGTGCCAGCAGCTCAGTGACAGGGGCCGCGTACACTGAAGCTTTCTTT

j_gene: TRBJ2-7
d_gene: -
v_gene: TRBV4-2
abundance: once
CDR3aa: CASSQDWALNLNEQYF
CDR3nt: TGTGCCAGCAGCCAAGACTGGGCCTTAAATCTGAACGAGCAGTACTTC

j_gene: TRBJ2-1
d_gene: TRBD1
v_gene: TRBV6-6
abundance: -
CDR3aa: CASSWTGGIDEQFF
CDR3nt: TGTGCCAGCAGTTGGACAGGGGGCATCGATGAGCAGTTCTTC

j_gene: TRBJ2-1
d_gene: -
v_gene: TRBV28
abundance: once
CDR3aa: CASHRGGPYNEQFF
CDR3nt: TGTGCCAGCCATAGGGGGGGGCCTTACAATGAGCAGTTCTTC

j_gene: TRBJ2-1
d_gene: TRBD2
v_gene: TRBV19
abundance: -
CDR3aa: CASSMSGAGARFRYEQFF
CDR3nt: TGTGCCAGTAGTATGAGCGGGGCGGGAGCTCGTTTTCGGTATGAGCAGTTCTTC

j_gene: TRBJ2-2
d_gene: -
v_gene: TRBV5-1
abundance: -
CDR3aa: CASREPGPGSVTGELFF
CDR3nt: TGCGCCAGCAGAGAACCCGGCCCAGGGTCTGTCACCGGGGAGCTGTTTTTT

j_gene: TRBJ2-7
d_gene: -
v_gene: TRBV5-6
abundance: -
CDR3aa: CASSLGTGYEQYF
CDR3nt: TGTGCCAGCAGCTTGGGTACGGGGTACGAGCAGTACTTC

j_gene: TRBJ1-2
d_gene: -
v_gene: TRBV11-2
abundance: -
CDR3aa: CASSTQTDRPGGFYGYTF
CDR3nt: TGTGCCAGCAGCACTCAAACAGACAGGCCCGGAGGATTCTATGGCTACACCTTC

j_gene: TRBJ1-2
d_gene: TRBD1
v_gene: TRBV27
abundance: -
CDR3aa: CASSSTGADYGYTF
CDR3nt: TGTGCCAGCAGCTCTACAGGGGCAGACTATGGCTACACCTTC

j_gene: TRBJ2-2
d_gene: -
v_gene: TRBV19
abundance: once
CDR3aa: CASSIDEGIRELFF
CDR3nt: TGTGCCAGTAGTATAGATGAGGGCATTCGGGAGCTGTTTTTT

j_gene: TRBJ1-5
d_gene: TRBD1
v_gene: TRBV29-1
abundance: once
CDR3aa: CSVEETGSGDQPQHF
CDR3nt: TGCAGCGTTGAAGAGACAGGGTCCGGAGATCAGCCCCAGCATTTT

j_gene: TRBJ2-3
d_gene: -
v_gene: TRBV11-2
abundance: once
CDR3aa: CASSFSGLEADTQYF
CDR3nt: TGTGCCAGCAGCTTCTCCGGGTTAGAGGCGGATACGCAGTATTTT

j_gene: TRBJ1-1
d_gene: -
v_gene: TRBV19
abundance: -
CDR3aa: CASSITGIMNTEAFF
CDR3nt: TGTGCCAGTAGTATTACAGGAATTATGAACACTGAAGCTTTCTTT

j_gene: TRBJ2-7
d_gene: -
v_gene: TRBV10-2
abundance: -
CDR3aa: CASSDSRRLSYEQYF
CDR3nt: TGCGCCAGCAGTGACTCCAGGCGTTTGTCCTACGAGCAGTACTTC

j_gene: TRBJ2-3
d_gene: TRBD1
v_gene: TRBV5-6
abundance: -
CDR3aa: CASSRLGTGNWASTDTQYF
CDR3nt: TGTGCCAGCAGCCGCCTAGGGACAGGGAATTGGGCTAGCACAGATACGCAGTATTTT

j_gene: TRBJ2-7
d_gene: TRBD2
v_gene: TRBV5-1
abundance: -
CDR3aa: CASSNEGLAGHEQYF
CDR3nt: TGCGCCAGCAGCAATGAGGGACTAGCGGGTCACGAGCAGTACTTC

j_gene: TRBJ1-1
d_gene: -
v_gene: TRBV25-1
abundance: -
CDR3aa: CASSERVGNTEAFF
CDR3nt: TGTGCCAGCAGTGAGCGCGTCGGGAACACTGAAGCTTTCTTT

j_gene: TRBJ2-1
d_gene: -
v_gene: TRBV7-9
abundance: few
CDR3aa: CSSGSGPYPNEQFF
CDR3nt: TGTTCCAGCGGTTCAGGGCCCTACCCCAATGAGCAGTTCTTC

j_gene: TRBJ2-1
d_gene: TRBD2
v_gene: TRBV4-3
abundance: once
CDR3aa: CASSQDLSGSLEDEQFF
CDR3nt: TGCGCCAGCAGCCAAGATCTAAGCGGGAGCCTCGAGGATGAGCAGTTCTTC

j_gene: TRBJ2-7
d_gene: TRBD2
v_gene: TRBV5-6
abundance: -
CDR3aa: CASSLGVLAGASDEQYF
CDR3nt: TGTGCCAGCAGCTTGGGAGTTCTGGCGGGAGCCTCGGACGAGCAGTACTTC

j_gene: TRBJ2-3
d_gene: TRBD2
v_gene: TRBV28
abundance: -
CDR3aa: CASSPSGRGTDTQYF
CDR3nt: TGTGCCAGCAGTCCTAGCGGGAGAGGCACAGATACGCAGTATTTT

j_gene: TRBJ1-2
d_gene: -
v_gene: TRBV5-5
abundance: -
CDR3aa: CASSNSAFYGYTF
CDR3nt: TGTGCCAGCAGCAATTCAGCGTTCTATGGCTACACCTTC

j_gene: TRBJ1-1
d_gene: TRBD1
v_gene: TRBV2
abundance: few
CDR3aa: CASTNRGRRGTEAFF
CDR3nt: TGTGCCAGCACTAACAGGGGTCGGAGGGGGACTGAAGCTTTCTTT

j_gene: TRBJ1-2
d_gene: TRBD1
v_gene: TRBV5-6
abundance: -
CDR3aa: CASSYDRDAGYTF
CDR3nt: TGTGCCAGCAGCTACGACAGGGACGCTGGCTACACCTTC

j_gene: TRBJ2-7
d_gene: -
v_gene: TRBV10-2
abundance: -
CDR3aa: CASREGQRYEQYF
CDR3nt: TGCGCCAGCCGGGAGGGACAGAGATACGAGCAGTACTTC

j_gene: TRBJ2-1
d_gene: TRBD2
v_gene: TRBV9
abundance: -
CDR3aa: CASSAGLAGSYNEQFF
CDR3nt: TGTGCCAGCAGCGCGGGACTAGCGGGCTCCTACAATGAGCAGTTCTTC

j_gene: TRBJ1-2
d_gene: -
v_gene: TRBV19
abundance: -
CDR3aa: CASSIYQDYTF
CDR3nt: TGTGCCAGTAGTATCTATCAGGACTACACCTTC

j_gene: TRBJ2-1
d_gene: TRBD2
v_gene: TRBV29-1
abundance: once
CDR3aa: CSVEGLAESYNEQFF
CDR3nt: TGCAGCGTTGAAGGTCTAGCGGAGAGCTACAATGAGCAGTTCTTC

j_gene: TRBJ2-5
d_gene: TRBD2
v_gene: TRBV7-2
abundance: -
CDR3aa: CASSFTSGSQETQYF
CDR3nt: TGTGCCAGCAGCTTTACTAGCGGGTCCCAAGAGACCCAGTACTTC

j_gene: TRBJ1-5
d_gene: -
v_gene: TRBV13
abundance: -
CDR3aa: CASSLGTGDLSNQPQHF
CDR3nt: TGTGCCAGCAGCTTAGGAACAGGAGATCTTAGCAATCAGCCCCAGCATTTT

j_gene: TRBJ1-1
d_gene: -
v_gene: TRBV10-1
abundance: -
CDR3aa: CASSLGGFGTEAFF
CDR3nt: TGCGCCAGCAGTTTAGGGGGATTTGGCACTGAAGCTTTCTTT

j_gene: TRBJ2-4
d_gene: -
v_gene: TRBV29-1
abundance: -
CDR3aa: CSVGPSGNIQYF
CDR3nt: TGCAGCGTTGGTCCTAGTGGAAACATTCAGTACTTC

j_gene: TRBJ2-2
d_gene: -
v_gene: TRBV7-9
abundance: -
CDR3aa: CASSLAAGGPNGELFF
CDR3nt: TGTGCCAGCAGCTTAGCCGCCGGGGGACCGAACGGGGAGCTGTTTTTT

j_gene: TRBJ2-4
d_gene: TRBD2
v_gene: TRBV19
abundance: -
CDR3aa: CASSIDPGGGQYF
CDR3nt: TGTGCCAGTAGTATAGATCCCGGGGGAGGGCAGTACTTC

j_gene: TRBJ2-4
d_gene: TRBD1
v_gene: TRBV10-1
abundance: -
CDR3aa: CASSESTGGTKNIQYF
CDR3nt: TGCGCCAGCAGTGAGTCGACAGGGGGTACCAAAAACATTCAGTACTTC

j_gene: TRBJ1-2
d_gene: -
v_gene: TRBV6-1
abundance: -
CDR3aa: CASSEGAAFTF
CDR3nt: TGTGCCAGCAGTGAAGGGGCAGCTTTCACCTTC

j_gene: TRBJ2-5
d_gene: -
v_gene: TRBV10-1
abundance: -
CDR3aa: CASSDLPDGDKQYF
CDR3nt: TGCGCCAGCAGTGACCTCCCTGACGGTGACAAGCAGTACTTC

j_gene: TRBJ1-1
d_gene: TRBD1
v_gene: TRBV2
abundance: -
CDR3aa: CASSETTGGNTEAFF
CDR3nt: TGTGCCAGCAGTGAAACGACAGGGGGAAACACTGAAGCTTTCTTT

j_gene: TRBJ1-4
d_gene: -
v_gene: TRBV28
abundance: once
CDR3aa: CASSFAAWTNEKLFF
CDR3nt: TGTGCCAGCAGTTTCGCCGCGTGGACTAATGAAAAACTGTTTTTT

j_gene: TRBJ1-1
d_gene: -
v_gene: TRBV5-6
abundance: few
CDR3aa: CASSLWQMNTEAFF
CDR3nt: TGTGCCAGCAGCTTGTGGCAGATGAACACTGAAGCTTTCTTT

j_gene: TRBJ1-1
d_gene: TRBD1
v_gene: TRBV19
abundance: once
CDR3aa: CASSSVGQGLAEAFF
CDR3nt: TGTGCCAGTAGTTCTGTCGGACAGGGGCTAGCTGAAGCTTTCTTT